Listed below are T cell receptor beta chains from one sample, sequenced in a study of T cell responses to AZD1222 COVID-19 vaccine. Clones were read by immunoSEQ multiplex PCR, and TCRdb kept only the in-frame ones, dropping some. This table has about 130,000 clones, over 90% appearing once. The sequencing used peripheral blood, collected on day 0 of AZD1222 vaccination. These receptors were collected from an adult in good health. CDR3s include the opening cysteine and the closing phenylalanine or tryptophan.

j_gene	v_gene	CDR3aa
TRBJ1-1	TRBV2	CAQGGVRANTEAFF
TRBJ1-1	TRBV10-3	CAISDLGTNTEAFF
TRBJ2-5	TRBV4-2	CASSQAGGLAGDF
TRBJ1-1	TRBV6-5	CASRDRQVLNTEAFF
TRBJ1-1	TRBV5-1	CASSLVTGGDTEAFF
TRBJ2-5	TRBV29-1	CSVRAEETQYF
TRBJ1-4	TRBV7-9	CASSLNPLFGEKLFF
TRBJ1-2	TRBV7-2	CASSLARQVYGYTF
TRBJ2-5	TRBV11-2	CASSYSGTPQETQYF
TRBJ1-5	TRBV2	CASEDRVSNQPQHF
TRBJ1-3	TRBV3-1/TRBV3-2	CASSQGGYRVISGNTIYF
TRBJ1-1	TRBV7-9	CASSFRDGGNTEAFF
TRBJ2-3	TRBV9	CASSLEGGTDTQYF
TRBJ1-1	TRBV7-9	CASSFTVATEAFF
TRBJ1-4	TRBV6-5	CASSQGQGFEKLFF
TRBJ1-1	TRBV7-2	CASSLGRSGEAEAFF
TRBJ2-5	TRBV21-1	CPGLGRGEETQYF
TRBJ1-2	TRBV20-1	CRGRGRNGYTF
TRBJ1-1	TRBV6-5	CASSYSGGTEAFF
TRBJ2-1	TRBV14	CASNLGHGNEQFF
TRBJ1-4	TRBV12-5	CASGLTTGLWQGGEKLFF
TRBJ2-1	TRBV27	CASSSRQGTYNEQFF
TRBJ2-2	TRBV2	CASTLGRVAGELFF
TRBJ2-2	TRBV5-8	CASSLMAGGVGELFF
TRBJ2-1	TRBV4-1	CASSQVWEAYNEQFF
TRBJ2-7	TRBV9	CASSPGVSYEQYF
TRBJ2-7	TRBV4-1	CASSQPGQGPYEQYF
TRBJ2-7	TRBV2	CASSPGQADYEQYF
TRBJ1-2	TRBV14	CASSQLLQGGYTF
TRBJ2-5	TRBV6-5	CASSYSASGGGETQYF
TRBJ1-2	TRBV6-5	CASSAPGQGTDGYTF
TRBJ2-5	TRBV5-4	CASSLPGGIQETQYF
TRBJ1-1	TRBV7-3	CASSLQVNTEAFF
TRBJ1-1	TRBV19	CASRLDGGEAFF
TRBJ1-1	TRBV6-2/TRBV6-3	CASSFRQLRAFF
TRBJ2-7	TRBV5-1	CASSSAAGYEQYF
TRBJ1-1	TRBV5-4	CASSLTGGAGTEAFF
TRBJ1-1	TRBV11-3	CASSLEGGTEAFF
TRBJ1-1	TRBV6-1	CASSESPTGNTEAFF
TRBJ2-7	TRBV5-3	CARSFPTSGGREQYF
TRBJ1-2	TRBV9	CASSVERGTGLDGYTF
TRBJ2-7	TRBV2	CASSESSGGGLGQEQYF
TRBJ2-3	TRBV18	CASSPLGEDTQYF
TRBJ2-1	TRBV27	CASSSIRGMGNEQFF
TRBJ1-1	TRBV6-1	CASSEGRGTEAFF
TRBJ2-5	TRBV10-1	CASSSGRLGETQYF
TRBJ1-5	TRBV6-1	CASSEGLQPQHF